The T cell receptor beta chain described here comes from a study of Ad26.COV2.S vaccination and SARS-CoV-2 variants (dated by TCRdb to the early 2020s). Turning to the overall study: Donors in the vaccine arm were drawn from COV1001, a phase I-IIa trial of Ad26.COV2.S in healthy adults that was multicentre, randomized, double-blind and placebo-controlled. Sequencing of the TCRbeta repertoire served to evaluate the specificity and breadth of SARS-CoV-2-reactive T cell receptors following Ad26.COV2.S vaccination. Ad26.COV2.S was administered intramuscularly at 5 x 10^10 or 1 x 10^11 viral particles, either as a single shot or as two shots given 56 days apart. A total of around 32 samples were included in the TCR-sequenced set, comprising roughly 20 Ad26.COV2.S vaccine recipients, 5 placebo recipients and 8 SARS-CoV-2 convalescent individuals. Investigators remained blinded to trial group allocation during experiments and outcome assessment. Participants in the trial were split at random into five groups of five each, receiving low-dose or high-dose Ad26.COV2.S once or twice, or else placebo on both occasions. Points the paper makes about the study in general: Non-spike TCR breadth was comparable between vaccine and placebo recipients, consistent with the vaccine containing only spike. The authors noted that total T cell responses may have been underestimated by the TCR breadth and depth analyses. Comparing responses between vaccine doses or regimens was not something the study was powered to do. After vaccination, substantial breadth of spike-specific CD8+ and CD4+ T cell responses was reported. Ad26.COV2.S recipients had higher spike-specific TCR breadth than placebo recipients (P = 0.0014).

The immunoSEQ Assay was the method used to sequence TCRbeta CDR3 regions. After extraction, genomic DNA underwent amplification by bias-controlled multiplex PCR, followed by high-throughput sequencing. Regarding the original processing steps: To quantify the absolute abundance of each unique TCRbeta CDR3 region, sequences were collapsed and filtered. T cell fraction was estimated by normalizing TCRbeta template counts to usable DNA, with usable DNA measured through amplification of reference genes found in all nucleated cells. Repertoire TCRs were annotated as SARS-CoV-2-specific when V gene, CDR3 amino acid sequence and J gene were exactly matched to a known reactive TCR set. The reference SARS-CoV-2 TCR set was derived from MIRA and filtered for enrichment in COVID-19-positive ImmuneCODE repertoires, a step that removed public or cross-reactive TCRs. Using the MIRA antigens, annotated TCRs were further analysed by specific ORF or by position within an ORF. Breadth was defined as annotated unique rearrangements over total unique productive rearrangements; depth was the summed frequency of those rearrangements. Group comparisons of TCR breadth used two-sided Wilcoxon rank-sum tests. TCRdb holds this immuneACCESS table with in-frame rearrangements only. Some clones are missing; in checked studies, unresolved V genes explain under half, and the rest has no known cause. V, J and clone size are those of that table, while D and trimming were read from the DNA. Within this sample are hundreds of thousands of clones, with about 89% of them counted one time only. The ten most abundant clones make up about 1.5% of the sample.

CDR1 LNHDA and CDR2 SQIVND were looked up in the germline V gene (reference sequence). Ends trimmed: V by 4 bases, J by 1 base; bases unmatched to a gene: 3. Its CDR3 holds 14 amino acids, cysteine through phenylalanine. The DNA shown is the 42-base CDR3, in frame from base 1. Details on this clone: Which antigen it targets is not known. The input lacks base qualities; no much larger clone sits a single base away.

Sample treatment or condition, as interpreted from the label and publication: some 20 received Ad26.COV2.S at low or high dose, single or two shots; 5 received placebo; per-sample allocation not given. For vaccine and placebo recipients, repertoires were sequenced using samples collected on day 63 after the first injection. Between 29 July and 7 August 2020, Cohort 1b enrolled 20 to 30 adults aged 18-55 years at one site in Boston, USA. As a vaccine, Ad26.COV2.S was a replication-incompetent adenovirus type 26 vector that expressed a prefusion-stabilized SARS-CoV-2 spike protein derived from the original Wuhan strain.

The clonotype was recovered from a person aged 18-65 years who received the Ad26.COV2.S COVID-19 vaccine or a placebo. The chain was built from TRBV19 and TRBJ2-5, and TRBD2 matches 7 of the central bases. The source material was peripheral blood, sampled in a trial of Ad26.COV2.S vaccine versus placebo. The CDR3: CASSKGGSQETQYF. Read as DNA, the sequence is TGTGCCAGTAGTAAAGGCGGGAGCCAAGAGACCCAGTACTTC.